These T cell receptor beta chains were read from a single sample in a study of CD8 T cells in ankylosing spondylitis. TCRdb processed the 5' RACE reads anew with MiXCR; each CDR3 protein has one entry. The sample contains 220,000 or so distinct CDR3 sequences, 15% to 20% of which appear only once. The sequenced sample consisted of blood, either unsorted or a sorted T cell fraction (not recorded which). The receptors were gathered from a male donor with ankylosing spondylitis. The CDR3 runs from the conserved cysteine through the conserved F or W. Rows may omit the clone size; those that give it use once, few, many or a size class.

CDR3 protein: CATSRDLSSYNEQFF
clone size: few
J gene: TRBJ2-1
V gene: TRBV15

CDR3 protein: CASSPIAGGDDEQFF
clone size: .
J gene: TRBJ2-1
V gene: TRBV28

CDR3 protein: CATLNRPLRSYNEQFF
clone size: few
J gene: TRBJ2-1
V gene: TRBV21-1

CDR3 protein: CASSLTPGHENTEAFF
clone size: few
J gene: TRBJ1-1
V gene: TRBV5-1

CDR3 protein: CSVPGVARFNEQFF
clone size: .
J gene: TRBJ2-1
V gene: TRBV29-1

CDR3 protein: CASLSGGTQYF
clone size: few
J gene: TRBJ2-5
V gene: TRBV27

CDR3 protein: CASSEPDRGNTEAFF
clone size: few
J gene: TRBJ1-1
V gene: TRBV9

CDR3 protein: CASSPLDAEYTIYF
clone size: few
J gene: TRBJ1-3
V gene: TRBV4-1

CDR3 protein: CASSTWGLVDTDTQYF
clone size: .
J gene: TRBJ2-3
V gene: TRBV11-2

CDR3 protein: CASSQGSDGMGSFTGELFF
clone size: .
J gene: TRBJ2-2
V gene: TRBV4-1

CDR3 protein: CASSLGAPGTGEGTEAFF
clone size: .
J gene: TRBJ1-1
V gene: TRBV12-3/TRBV12-4

CDR3 protein: CASRKGGGVDNEQFF
clone size: few
J gene: TRBJ2-1
V gene: TRBV7-8

CDR3 protein: CASSLAISGGGEQFF
clone size: .
J gene: TRBJ2-1
V gene: TRBV5-1

CDR3 protein: CASSLDAGGLQETQYF
clone size: .
J gene: TRBJ2-5
V gene: TRBV7-2

CDR3 protein: CSVEVAPKGNYGYTF
clone size: .
J gene: TRBJ1-2
V gene: TRBV29-1

CDR3 protein: CASSPDFNQPQHF
clone size: many
J gene: TRBJ1-5
V gene: TRBV12-3/TRBV12-4

CDR3 protein: CASSIESLTDTQYF
clone size: .
J gene: TRBJ2-3
V gene: TRBV5-5

CDR3 protein: CASGIRGGGNEQFF
clone size: .
J gene: TRBJ2-1
V gene: TRBV6-1

CDR3 protein: CAHGGRGSVTEAFF
clone size: few
J gene: TRBJ1-1
V gene: TRBV6-1

CDR3 protein: CSAGTSGTDTQYF
clone size: .
J gene: TRBJ2-3
V gene: TRBV29-1

CDR3 protein: CASSLGASANEQFF
clone size: .
J gene: TRBJ2-1
V gene: TRBV13

CDR3 protein: CASSYVPEANQPQHF
clone size: .
J gene: TRBJ1-5
V gene: TRBV28

CDR3 protein: CASSLESAGQGAYEQYF
clone size: few
J gene: TRBJ2-7
V gene: TRBV5-1

CDR3 protein: CASSDWALNGGYTF
clone size: .
J gene: TRBJ1-2
V gene: TRBV6-1

CDR3 protein: CASNAGPVGYTGELFF
clone size: few
J gene: TRBJ2-2
V gene: TRBV27

CDR3 protein: CSVEESWGEGGETQYF
clone size: few
J gene: TRBJ2-5
V gene: TRBV29-1